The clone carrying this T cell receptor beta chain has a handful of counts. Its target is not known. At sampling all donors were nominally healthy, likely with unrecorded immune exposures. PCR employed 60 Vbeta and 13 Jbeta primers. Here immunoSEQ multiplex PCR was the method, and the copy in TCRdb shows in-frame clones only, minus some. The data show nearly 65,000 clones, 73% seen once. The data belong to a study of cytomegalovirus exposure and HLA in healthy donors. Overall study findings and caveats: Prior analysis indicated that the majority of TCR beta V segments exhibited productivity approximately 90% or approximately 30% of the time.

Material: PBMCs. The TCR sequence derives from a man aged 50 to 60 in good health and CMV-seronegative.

The CDR3 nucleotides read TGTGCCAGCAGCAGGGGACAGCTCCTCTATGGCTACACCTTC. This gives the protein CASSRGQLLYGYTF. This chain connects TRBV7-2 to TRBJ1-2; 7 bases align to TRBD1. J gave up 4 bases and V 5 bases, and 7 bases lay outside the gene matches. The CDR3 runs to 14 residues. Per germline, CDR1 SGHTA and CDR2 FQGNSA.